One and the same sample provided the 4 T cell receptor beta chains below, sequenced in a study of blood T cell repertoires in COVID-19. Measured with immunoSEQ multiplex PCR; TCRdb has only the in-frame clones, and not every one. In the table there are around 130,000 clones, approximately 90% of which are singletons. What was sequenced was peripheral blood. Every receptor here comes from a woman aged 80 or older with acute or convalescent COVID-19.

In this sample, this clone turned up a few times. The chain uses TRBV2 and TRBJ1-2, with D possibly TRBD1 on 5 matching bases. The CDR3 is 15 residues long. Germline V gene lookup returns CDR1 SNHLY and CDR2 FYNNEI. V lost 1 base to trimming and J lost 2 bases, with 11 bases between them. In nucleotides, the CDR3 is TGTGCCAGCAGTGAAGGCGGGGGGATGAACTATGGCTACACCTTC. Translated, it gives CASSEGGGMNYGYTF.

V usage is TRBV10-1 and J usage is TRBJ1-4; 8 bases match TRBD1. This CDR3 is 13 amino acids long. The V gene end was trimmed by 2 bases and the J gene end by 10 bases; junction bases not matched to a gene: 3. The germline V gene encodes CDR1 WNHNN and CDR2 SYGVQD (reference sequence). CDR3 nucleotide sequence: TGCGCCAGCAGTGAGAGGACAGGGAGAAAACTGTTTTTT. Protein product: CASSERTGRKLFF.

The CDR3 sequence is CASSNRDRGDTGELFF. DNA of the CDR3: TGCGCCAGCAGCAACCGGGACAGGGGTGATACCGGGGAGCTGTTTTTT. The chain employs TRBV5-1 and TRBJ2-2, with 10 bases lining up with TRBD1. CDR1 and CDR2 (germline): SGHRS, YFSETQ. The CDR3 sequence is 16 residues long. J gave up 5 bases and V 4 bases, and 8 bases lay outside the gene matches.

Written as DNA, the CDR3 is TGTGCCAGCAGCGACGGGACTAGCGACCAGAGCTCCTACAATGAGCAGTTCTTC. It codes for CASSDGTSDQSSYNEQFF. V gene TRBV21-1 combines with J gene TRBJ2-1; TRBD2, the table's D call, was not compared with the DNA. TRBV21-1 is an annotated pseudogene. The CDR3 extends over 18 amino acids.